This T cell receptor (beta chain) was obtained from a study of shared T cell receptors in the human thymus. This CDR3 is built from 16 residues. Germline V gene sequence: CDR1 WSHSY, CDR2 SAAADI. Trimming took off 7 bases at V and 0 bases at J, with 19 bases between the two ends. Libraries were prepared by immunoSEQ multiplex PCR; TCRdb keeps only in-frame clonotypes and omits some of them. The profile shows about 380,000 clones, 95% of them singletons. The rearrangement joins TRBV10-2 to TRBJ2-7; TRBD1 might be the D (5 bases). The sequence came from a human donor. The sequenced material came from thymocytes. CDR3 region: CASNPRIDRSSYEQYF. The CDR3 bases are TGCGCCAGCAATCCCCGAATCGACAGAAGCTCCTACGAGCAGTACTTC.